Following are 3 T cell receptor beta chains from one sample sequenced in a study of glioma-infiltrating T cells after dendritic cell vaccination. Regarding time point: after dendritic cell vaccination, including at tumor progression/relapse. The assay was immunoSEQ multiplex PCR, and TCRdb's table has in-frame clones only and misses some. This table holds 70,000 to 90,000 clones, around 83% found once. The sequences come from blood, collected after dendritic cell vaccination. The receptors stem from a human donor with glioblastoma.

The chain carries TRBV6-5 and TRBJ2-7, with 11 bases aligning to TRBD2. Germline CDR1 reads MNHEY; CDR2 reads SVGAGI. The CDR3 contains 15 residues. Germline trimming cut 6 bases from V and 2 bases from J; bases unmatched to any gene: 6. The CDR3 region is CASSQSGLAAYEQYF. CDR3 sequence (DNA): TGTGCCAGCAGCCAATCGGGACTAGCGGCCTACGAGCAGTACTTC.

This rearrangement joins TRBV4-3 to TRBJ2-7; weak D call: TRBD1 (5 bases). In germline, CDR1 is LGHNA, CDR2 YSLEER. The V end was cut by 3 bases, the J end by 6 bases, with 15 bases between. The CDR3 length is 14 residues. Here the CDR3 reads CASSQDNRIGEQYF. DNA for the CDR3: TGCGCCAGCAGCCAGGACAACAGGATCGGCGAGCAGTACTTC.

The CDR3 nucleotides read TGTGCCAGCAGCCAAGGGGGGGGACTAGCGGGGACGGATGAGCAGTTCTTC. This translates into CASSQGGGLAGTDEQFF. This chain connects TRBV4-2 to TRBJ2-1; 13 bases map to TRBD2. Per the germline V gene, CDR1 is LGHNA and CDR2 is YNFKEQ. The V gene end was trimmed by 1 base and the J gene end by 8 bases; junction bases not matched to a gene: 8. The length of the CDR3 is 17 residues.